These 10 T cell receptor beta chains share one sample of origin, sequenced in a study of T cells in women clearing cervical HPV infection. Generated by immunoSEQ multiplex PCR, the TCRdb table keeps only in-frame clones and is missing some. The table lists about 36,000 clones. Input material: blood buffy coat. The source of these receptors is a woman aged 18 to 75 with a cervical HPV16 infection that either progressed to CIN3+ or cleared (not recorded which).

About this clone: The read comes to an end 3 residues before the CDR3 does, leaving the germline J gene to fill in the end. The V and J genes are TRBV7-2 and TRBJ2-1; 7 bases align to TRBD1. The CDR3 covers 14 residues. The V gene's germline CDR1 is SGHTA and CDR2 FQGNSA. Trimming took 6 bases from V and 8 from J; bases not matched to a gene: 10. The CDR3 protein is CASRERTGWYEQFF. CDR3 DNA (partial): TGTGCCAGCAGGGAGCGGACAGGTTGGTATGAG.

A note on this clone: The read ends 3 residues before the CDR3 terminus; that terminus is restored from the germline J gene. This chain connects TRBV20-1 to TRBJ2-3; 11 bases fit TRBD2. This CDR3 is 16 amino acids long. V gave up 6 bases and J gave up 0 bases; unmatched junction bases: 8. The germline V gene has CDR1 DFQATT and CDR2 SNEGSKA (reference sequence). The CDR3 loop reads CSAAGIAGGSTDTQYF. The DNA read from the CDR3 is TGCAGTGCCGCAGGGATAGCGGGAGGGAGCACAGATACG.

With respect to this clone: The read terminates 3 residues before the CDR3 end, so the remaining end is supplied by the germline J gene. V and J are TRBV19 and TRBJ1-5, with D maybe TRBD1 (6 bases). Germline CDR1 LNHDA, CDR2 SQIVND (reference sequence). With 5 bases removed from V and 4 bases from J, the gap between germline ends came to 18 bases. The CDR3 has 16 residues. This chain's CDR3 is CASSPGRQANNQPQHF. The DNA read from the CDR3 is TGTGCCAGTAGTCCGGGTAGACAGGCTAATAATCAGCCC.

Worth noting for this clone: At one end, the junction sequence differs from germline, possibly due to a read error. The CDR3 goes on 3 residues after the read ends, and that part is filled in from the germline J gene. The chain carries TRBV20-1 and TRBJ1-1; D is ambiguous. The CDR3 sequence is 11 residues long. Germline values: CDR1 DFQATT, CDR2 SNEGSKA (reference sequence). CDR3 bases read: TGCAGTACTAGAAGGGACACTGAA. Amino acid sequence: CSTRRDTE. The whole CDR3 is CSTRRDTEAFF.

As for this clone: The missing CDR3 end, 3 residues past where the read stops, is filled in from the germline J gene. The chain combines TRBV7-2 with TRBJ2-5; 8 nucleotides align to TRBD2. Germline trimming cut 3 bases from V and 5 bases from J; bases unmatched to any gene: 8. The CDR3 is 15 amino acids. Germline CDR1 reads SGHTA; CDR2 reads FQGNSA. This chain's CDR3 is CASSFISGGGETQYF. The covered CDR3 bases are TGTGCCAGCAGCTTTATCAGCGGGGGTGGTGAGACC.

Remarks on this clone: The CDR3 goes on 3 residues after the read ends, and that part is filled in from the germline J gene. The chain couples TRBV20-1 to TRBJ1-1; perhaps TRBD1 as D (5 bases). There are 15 residues in the CDR3. V lost 2 bases and J lost 3, with 16 bases in between. Germline V gene data show CDR1 as DFQATT and CDR2 as SNEGSKA (reference sequence). CDR3: CSARSLRGGDTEAFF. CDR3 DNA (partial): TGCAGTGCTAGATCCCTGAGGGGTGGCGACACTGAA.

The CDR3 bases that were read are TGCAGCGTTGAAGAGGCATTTTCTGGGGCCAACGTC. Translating gives CSVEEAFSGANV. The CDR3 as a whole reads CSVEEAFSGANVLTF. V is TRBV29-1 and J is TRBJ2-6; D unclear. The read is 3 residues too short to cover the CDR3 end, so that end is filled in from the germline J gene. This CDR3 spans 15 amino acids. Per the germline V gene, CDR1 is SQVTM and CDR2 is ANQGSEA. V lost 0 bases to trimming and J lost 1 base, with 7 bases between them.

About this clone: The read gets to within 3 residues of the CDR3 end, and the germline J gene fills in the rest. The rearrangement joins TRBV20-1 to TRBJ1-4; 9 nucleotides agree with TRBD1. Looked up from germline, CDR1 is DFQATT and CDR2 is SNEGSKA (reference sequence). There are 14 residues in the CDR3. Trimming at V came to 5 bases and at J to 8 bases, leaving 9 bases not matched to a gene. The CDR3: CSAEGDGTGEKLFF. CDR3 bases read: TGCAGTGCTGAGGGGGACGGGACAGGGGAAAAA.

Concerning this clone itself: The read gets to within 3 residues of the CDR3 end, and the germline J gene fills in the rest. The chain links TRBV2 to TRBJ2-2; D is possibly TRBD1 (5 bases). The CDR3 loop spans 13 amino acids. Germline CDR1 reads SNHLY; CDR2 reads FYNNEI. V shed 2 bases and J shed 7 bases, with 8 bases lying between them. The covered CDR3 bases are TGTGCCAGCAGTGAAAGGGGCAGCGGGGAG. As protein: CASSERGSGE. The entire CDR3 is CASSERGSGELFF.

Worth noting for this clone: The read terminates 3 residues ahead of where the CDR3 ends, so the germline J gene completes it. V and J are TRBV28 and TRBJ2-5; TRBD1 is a possible D gene (6 bases). Deletions cut 8 bases from V and 5 bases from J, with 21 bases between. The CDR3 length is 15 residues. CDR1 MDHEN and CDR2 SYDVKM come from the germline V gene. The CDR3 bases that were read are TGTGCCAGCTGGGGGATCTCCACAGGGCCGGAGACC. This sequence encodes CASWGISTGPET. The entire CDR3 is CASWGISTGPETQYF.